This T cell receptor beta chain was recorded in a study of blood T cell repertoires in COVID-19. At the level of the study: Samples came from the United States, Italy and Spain, spanning acute and convalescent COVID-19.

Followed longitudinally, the Seattle patients had been enrolled during active infection. V lost 7 bases, J lost 7 bases, and 16 bases lay in between. Germline CDR1 SNHLY, CDR2 FYNNEI. This CDR3 has 14 residues. Original data processing: Counts of nucleated cells, estimated from reference gene primer amplification, were obtained. TCRdb's table, derived via immunoSEQ multiplex PCR, lists solely in-frame clones and lacks some. The V and J calls and clone size come from that table; D and trimming were worked out from the DNA. The sample shows 250,000 to 300,000 clones, around 91% of them seen only once. The receptor's source is a woman aged 60-70 years with COVID-19, enrolled during active disease. The chain couples TRBV2 to TRBJ1-4; D uncertain. Material: peripheral blood. As DNA, the CDR3 is TGTGCCAGCAACCGCCAAGTAGGGAGTGAAAAACTGTTTTTT. It specifies CASNRQVGSEKLFF. Supplemented by reference TRBV2 and TRBJ1-4, the full variable domain reads EPEVTQTPSHQVTQMGQEVILRCVPISNHLYFYWYRQILGQKVEFLVSFYNNEISEKSEIFDDQFSVERPDGSNFTLKIRSTKLEDSAMYFCASNRQVGSEKLFFGSGTQLSVL.